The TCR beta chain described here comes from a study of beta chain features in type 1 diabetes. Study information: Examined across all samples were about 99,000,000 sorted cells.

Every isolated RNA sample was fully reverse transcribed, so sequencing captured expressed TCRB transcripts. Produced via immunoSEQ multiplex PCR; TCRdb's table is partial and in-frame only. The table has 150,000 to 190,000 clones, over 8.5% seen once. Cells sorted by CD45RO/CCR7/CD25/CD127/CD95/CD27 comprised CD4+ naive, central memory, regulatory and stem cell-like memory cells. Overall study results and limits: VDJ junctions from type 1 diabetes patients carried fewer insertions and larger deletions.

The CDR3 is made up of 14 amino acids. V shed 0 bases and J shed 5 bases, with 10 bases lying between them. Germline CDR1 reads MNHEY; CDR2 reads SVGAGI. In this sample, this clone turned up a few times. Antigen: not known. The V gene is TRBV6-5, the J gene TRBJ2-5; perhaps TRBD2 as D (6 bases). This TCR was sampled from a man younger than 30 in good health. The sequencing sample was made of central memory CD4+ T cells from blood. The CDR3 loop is CASSYSAGRETQYF. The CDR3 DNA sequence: TGTGCCAGCAGTTACTCGGCAGGGAGGGAGACCCAGTACTTC.